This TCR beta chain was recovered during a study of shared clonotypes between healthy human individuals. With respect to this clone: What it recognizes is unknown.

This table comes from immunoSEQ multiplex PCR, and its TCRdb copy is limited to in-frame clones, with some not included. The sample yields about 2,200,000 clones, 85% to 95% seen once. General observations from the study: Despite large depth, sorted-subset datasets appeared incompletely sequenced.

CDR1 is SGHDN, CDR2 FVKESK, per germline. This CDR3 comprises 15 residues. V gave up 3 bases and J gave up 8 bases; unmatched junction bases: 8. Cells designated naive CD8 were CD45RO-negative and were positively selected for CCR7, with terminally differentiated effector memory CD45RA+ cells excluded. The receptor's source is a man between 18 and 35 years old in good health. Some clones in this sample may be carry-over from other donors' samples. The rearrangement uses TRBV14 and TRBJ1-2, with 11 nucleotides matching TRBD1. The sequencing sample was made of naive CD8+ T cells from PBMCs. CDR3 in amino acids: CASSHRGQGEGGYTF. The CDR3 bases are TGTGCCAGCAGCCACCGGGGACAGGGGGAAGGAGGCTACACCTTC.